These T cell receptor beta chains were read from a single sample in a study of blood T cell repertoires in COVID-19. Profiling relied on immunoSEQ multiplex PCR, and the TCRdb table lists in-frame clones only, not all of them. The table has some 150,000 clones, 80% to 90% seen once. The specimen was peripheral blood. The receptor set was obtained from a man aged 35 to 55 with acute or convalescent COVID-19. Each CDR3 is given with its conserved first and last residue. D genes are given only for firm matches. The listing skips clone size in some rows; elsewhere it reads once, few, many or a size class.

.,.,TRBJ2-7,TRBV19,TGTGCCAGTAGACAGAGAGCCGGCTACGAGCAGTACTTC,CASRQRAGYEQYF
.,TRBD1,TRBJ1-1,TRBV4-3,TGCGCCAGCAGCCAACTAACAGGGGCGAACACTGAAGCTTTCTTT,CASSQLTGANTEAFF
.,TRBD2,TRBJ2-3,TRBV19,TGTGCCAGTAGTGCGACTAGCGAGGGTACGCAGTATTTT,CASSATSEGTQYF
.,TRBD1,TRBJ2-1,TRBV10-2,TGCGCCAGCAGACGAGACAGGGACGCCTACAATGAGCAGTTCTTC,CASRRDRDAYNEQFF
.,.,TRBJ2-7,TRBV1,TGCACCAGCAGCCAAGAGTCTAGCGGGGTGAACTACGAGCAGTACTTC,CTSSQESSGVNYEQYF
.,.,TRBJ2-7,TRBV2,TGTGCCAGCAGTGAAGAGCGGTACGAGCAGTACTTC,CASSEERYEQYF
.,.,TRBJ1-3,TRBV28,TGTGCCAGCAGACCTGGGCGAGCGGTGGGAAACACCATATATTTT,CASRPGRAVGNTIYF
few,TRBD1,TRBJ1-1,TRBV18,TGTGCCAGCTCACCCCGACAGGGAATGAACACTGAAGCTTTCTTT,CASSPRQGMNTEAFF
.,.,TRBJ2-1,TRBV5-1,TGCGCCAGCAGCCCCGCCGGGTATGAGCAGTTCTTC,CASSPAGYEQFF
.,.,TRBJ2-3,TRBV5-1,TGCGCCAGCAGCCGGGATGGACCAATAAAGACTGGCACAGATACGCAGTATTTT,CASSRDGPIKTGTDTQYF
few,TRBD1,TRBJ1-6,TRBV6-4,TGTGCCAGCAGTCGGGACAGGGAAAATTCACCCCTCCACTTT,CASSRDRENSPLHF
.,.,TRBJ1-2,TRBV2,TGTGCCAGCAGTGAGCTAGACTATGGCTACACCTTC,CASSELDYGYTF
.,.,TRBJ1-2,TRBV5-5,TGTGCCAGCTCCGAGGGGGGGCTCCTAAACTATGGCTACACCTTC,CASSEGGLLNYGYTF
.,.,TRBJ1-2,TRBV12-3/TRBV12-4,TGTGCCAGCAACCCGGGGGCTAACTATGGCTACACCTTC,CASNPGANYGYTF
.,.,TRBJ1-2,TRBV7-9,TGTGCCAGCAGCTTAGTACTAGGGTTGGGAGGCTACACCTTC,CASSLVLGLGGYTF
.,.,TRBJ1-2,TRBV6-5,TGTGCCAGCAGCCCCCGCGTCAGGGCATCGGACTACACCTTC,CASSPRVRASDYTF
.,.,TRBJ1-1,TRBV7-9,TGTGCCAGCAGCCCAACAGGGTTTGCGGCTGAAGCTTTCTTT,CASSPTGFAAEAFF
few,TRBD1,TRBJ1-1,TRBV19,TGTGCCAGTAGTACCCGGGACAGGGATCCTGAAGCTTTCTTT,CASSTRDRDPEAFF
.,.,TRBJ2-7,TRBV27,TGTGCCAGCAGTCCAAGGGCGGGACGGTACGAGCAGTACTTC,CASSPRAGRYEQYF
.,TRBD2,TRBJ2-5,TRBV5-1,TGCGCCAGCAGCTTGAGCGGGGAGGCCCTCCAAGAGACCCAGTACTTC,CASSLSGEALQETQYF
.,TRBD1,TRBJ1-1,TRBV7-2,TGTGCGACTCTCCCGGGACAGGGGTACACTGAAGCTTTCTTT,CATLPGQGYTEAFF